Listed below are T cell receptor beta chains from one sample, sequenced in a study of long-term antiretroviral therapy in people with HIV. This table comes from immunoSEQ multiplex PCR, and its TCRdb copy is limited to in-frame clones, with some not included. The sample shows about 20,000 clones, less than 85% of them seen only once. Source: unsorted PBMCs, taken 0.2 years after starting antiretroviral therapy. Source of these receptors: a woman between 40 and 50 years old with HIV. Both conserved end residues are part of each CDR3. Each record gives: J gene, V gene, clone size, D gene, CDR3 DNA, CDR3 protein. A D gene is named only where the DNA matches it firmly. Some rows have no size entry. The others give once, few or many, or a class for an expanded clone.

j_call: TRBJ1-2; v_call: TRBV7-2; clone_size: NA; d_call: NA; cdr3_nt: TGTGCCACCGCGGGGGGGGATCGTTATAGCTACACCTTC; cdr3_aa: CATAGGDRYSYTF
j_call: TRBJ2-1; v_call: TRBV2; clone_size: NA; d_call: NA; cdr3_nt: TGTGCCAGCAGTGGGGAGGGGGCGGGAACTATCAATGAGCAGTTCTTC; cdr3_aa: CASSGEGAGTINEQFF
j_call: TRBJ2-3; v_call: TRBV10-3; clone_size: NA; d_call: TRBD2; cdr3_nt: TGTGCCATCAGTAGCGGGGGGGCAACATCAACAGATACGCAGTATTTT; cdr3_aa: CAISSGGATSTDTQYF
j_call: TRBJ1-5; v_call: TRBV2; clone_size: NA; d_call: NA; cdr3_nt: TGTGCCAGCAGTGTCGAGGCGGGGGATCAGCCCCAGCATTTT; cdr3_aa: CASSVEAGDQPQHF
j_call: TRBJ2-1; v_call: TRBV4-1; clone_size: NA; d_call: TRBD2; cdr3_nt: TGCGCCAGCAGAGTGGCGGGAGGGGGCTTTTTAAGCAATGAGCAGTTCTTC; cdr3_aa: CASRVAGGGFLSNEQFF
j_call: TRBJ1-1; v_call: TRBV7-8; clone_size: NA; d_call: NA; cdr3_nt: TGTGCCAGCAGCTTAGCGTTGGATCCTGGGGGTACTGAAGCTTTCTTT; cdr3_aa: CASSLALDPGGTEAFF
j_call: TRBJ1-1; v_call: TRBV5-1; clone_size: NA; d_call: NA; cdr3_nt: TGCGCCAGCAGCTTGTCAGGGTGGTCTTTGTACACTGAAGCTTTCTTT; cdr3_aa: CASSLSGWSLYTEAFF
j_call: TRBJ2-5; v_call: TRBV11-3; clone_size: once; d_call: NA; cdr3_nt: TGTGCCAGCAGCGCACAGGGTTTGGGGGTTTTACGCGTGGTTCGGGAGACCCAGTACTTC; cdr3_aa: CASSAQGLGVLRVVRETQYF
j_call: TRBJ1-1; v_call: TRBV5-4; clone_size: NA; d_call: NA; cdr3_nt: TGTGCCAGCAGCGCAGGGAACACTGAAGCTTTCTTT; cdr3_aa: CASSAGNTEAFF
j_call: TRBJ2-2; v_call: TRBV5-1; clone_size: NA; d_call: NA; cdr3_nt: TGCGCCAGCAGCCCGGGACATTACACCGGGGAGCTGTTTTTT; cdr3_aa: CASSPGHYTGELFF
j_call: TRBJ2-1; v_call: TRBV18; clone_size: NA; d_call: TRBD2; cdr3_nt: TGTGCCAGCTCAACTTCTAGCGGGAGAATCAATGAGCAGTTCTTC; cdr3_aa: CASSTSSGRINEQFF
j_call: TRBJ2-1; v_call: TRBV29-1; clone_size: NA; d_call: NA; cdr3_nt: TGCAGCGTTGAGGGGTTGGTAAACTACAATGAGCAGTTCTTC; cdr3_aa: CSVEGLVNYNEQFF
j_call: TRBJ2-7; v_call: TRBV5-1; clone_size: once; d_call: NA; cdr3_nt: TGCGCCAGCAGCGGCGGATCTAGCTCCTACGAGCAGTACTTC; cdr3_aa: CASSGGSSSYEQYF
j_call: TRBJ1-2; v_call: TRBV7-9; clone_size: medium-sized; d_call: NA; cdr3_nt: TGTGCCAGCAGCGATTCGGACAGCCGGTTTAACTATGGCTACACCTTC; cdr3_aa: CASSDSDSRFNYGYTF
j_call: TRBJ2-1; v_call: TRBV6-6; clone_size: NA; d_call: NA; cdr3_nt: TGTGCCAGCAGTTACGAGGGCAGCAGCTCCTACAATGAGCAGTTCTTC; cdr3_aa: CASSYEGSSSYNEQFF
j_call: TRBJ1-4; v_call: TRBV27; clone_size: NA; d_call: TRBD1; cdr3_nt: TGTGCCAGCAGTCAGACAGGGAGGGATAATGAAAAACTGTTTTTT; cdr3_aa: CASSQTGRDNEKLFF
j_call: TRBJ1-2; v_call: TRBV7-9; clone_size: NA; d_call: NA; cdr3_nt: TGTGCCAGCAGCTTAGGGTGGGACTATGGCTACACCTTC; cdr3_aa: CASSLGWDYGYTF
j_call: TRBJ2-5; v_call: TRBV5-5; clone_size: NA; d_call: NA; cdr3_nt: TGTGCCAGCAGCTTGGGGGTCAGGGAAATGCCAGAGACCCAGTACTTC; cdr3_aa: CASSLGVREMPETQYF
j_call: TRBJ2-7; v_call: TRBV4-1; clone_size: once; d_call: TRBD1; cdr3_nt: TGCGCCAGCAGCCCCGGGACAGGGTCCTACGAGCAGTACTTC; cdr3_aa: CASSPGTGSYEQYF
j_call: TRBJ2-3; v_call: TRBV6-4; clone_size: NA; d_call: TRBD2; cdr3_nt: TGTGCCAGCAGACTAGCGGGGGAGCTAGATACGCAGTATTTT; cdr3_aa: CASRLAGELDTQYF
j_call: TRBJ1-6; v_call: TRBV10-3; clone_size: once; d_call: NA; cdr3_nt: TGTGCCATCAGGGGGACTGAATATAATTCACCCCTCCACTTT; cdr3_aa: CAIRGTEYNSPLHF
j_call: TRBJ2-2; v_call: TRBV18; clone_size: NA; d_call: NA; cdr3_nt: TGTGCCAGCTCACCCCCCAGGGGTTCAACCGGGGAGCTGTTTTTT; cdr3_aa: CASSPPRGSTGELFF
j_call: TRBJ1-3; v_call: TRBV7-8; clone_size: NA; d_call: NA; cdr3_nt: TGTGCCAGCAGCCAGACAGAATTACCTGGAAACACCATATATTTT; cdr3_aa: CASSQTELPGNTIYF
j_call: TRBJ2-6; v_call: TRBV5-5; clone_size: NA; d_call: NA; cdr3_nt: TGTGCCAGCAGCTCTACAGGCTCCGGGGCCAACGTCCTGACTTTC; cdr3_aa: CASSSTGSGANVLTF
j_call: TRBJ1-1; v_call: TRBV10-3; clone_size: NA; d_call: NA; cdr3_nt: TGTGCCAGTACGGAGCCGAGAGGGAAAAACACTGAAGCTTTCTTT; cdr3_aa: CASTEPRGKNTEAFF
j_call: TRBJ2-7; v_call: TRBV18; clone_size: NA; d_call: NA; cdr3_nt: TGTGCCAGCTCGATCGGGGCCAGCGGGTTCGACGAGCAGTACTTC; cdr3_aa: CASSIGASGFDEQYF
j_call: TRBJ1-2; v_call: TRBV9; clone_size: NA; d_call: TRBD1; cdr3_nt: TGTGCCAGCAGCGTAGCCCCTCTGGACAGGGGTGATGGCTACACCTTC; cdr3_aa: CASSVAPLDRGDGYTF
j_call: TRBJ2-2; v_call: TRBV11-3; clone_size: once; d_call: TRBD2; cdr3_nt: TGTGCCAGCAGCCCCTGGGGGGGGGTGGACACCGGGGAGCTGTTTTTT; cdr3_aa: CASSPWGGVDTGELFF
j_call: TRBJ2-7; v_call: TRBV6-6; clone_size: NA; d_call: NA; cdr3_nt: TGTGCCAGCAGTGATCCCTACGAGCAGTACTTC; cdr3_aa: CASSDPYEQYF
j_call: TRBJ1-2; v_call: TRBV19; clone_size: NA; d_call: NA; cdr3_nt: TGTGCATCCCATGAGAATGGCTACACCTTC; cdr3_aa: CASHENGYTF
j_call: TRBJ1-2; v_call: TRBV6-6; clone_size: NA; d_call: TRBD1; cdr3_nt: TGTGCCAGCAGGATCGCGGTAGACAGGGTGGATGGCTACACCTTC; cdr3_aa: CASRIAVDRVDGYTF
j_call: TRBJ1-2; v_call: TRBV15; clone_size: NA; d_call: TRBD1; cdr3_nt: TGTGCCACCAGCAGAGCTCGGGGGACAGGGGGCTTTCAGTATGGCTACACCTTC; cdr3_aa: CATSRARGTGGFQYGYTF
j_call: TRBJ1-3; v_call: TRBV10-3; clone_size: NA; d_call: NA; cdr3_nt: TGTGCCATCAGCCCCACCGGGAGCTCTGGAAACACCATATATTTT; cdr3_aa: CAISPTGSSGNTIYF
j_call: TRBJ1-4; v_call: TRBV4-1; clone_size: NA; d_call: NA; cdr3_nt: TGCGCCAGCAGCCAAGATCGGGAGACCAAAAAACTGTTTTTT; cdr3_aa: CASSQDRETKKLFF
j_call: TRBJ2-5; v_call: TRBV27; clone_size: NA; d_call: NA; cdr3_nt: TGTGCCAGCGGGACAAAAAATCAAGAGACCCAGTACTTC; cdr3_aa: CASGTKNQETQYF
j_call: TRBJ2-7; v_call: TRBV11-2; clone_size: NA; d_call: NA; cdr3_nt: TGTGCCAGCAGCCTTGGGACGGGGTCCTACGAGCAGTACTTC; cdr3_aa: CASSLGTGSYEQYF
j_call: TRBJ2-2; v_call: TRBV30; clone_size: NA; d_call: NA; cdr3_nt: TGTGCTGGGTACAGGGAAGGAACCGGGGAGCTGTTTTTT; cdr3_aa: CAGYREGTGELFF
j_call: TRBJ1-1; v_call: TRBV7-2; clone_size: NA; d_call: NA; cdr3_nt: TGTGCCAGCAGCTTAGGCGGGACCACTGAAGCTTTCTTT; cdr3_aa: CASSLGGTTEAFF
j_call: TRBJ1-5; v_call: TRBV7-2; clone_size: few; d_call: NA; cdr3_nt: TGTGCCAGCAGCTTAAGGGCGGGGGACAATCAGCCCCAGCATTTT; cdr3_aa: CASSLRAGDNQPQHF
j_call: TRBJ2-5; v_call: TRBV27; clone_size: NA; d_call: NA; cdr3_nt: TGTGCCAGCAGTTTAAGAGTCGGAGAGACCCAGTACTTC; cdr3_aa: CASSLRVGETQYF
j_call: TRBJ1-2; v_call: TRBV18; clone_size: NA; d_call: NA; cdr3_nt: TGTGCCAGCTCACCCCAGGACGGGAACTATGGCTACACCTTC; cdr3_aa: CASSPQDGNYGYTF
j_call: TRBJ2-7; v_call: TRBV10-3; clone_size: NA; d_call: NA; cdr3_nt: TGTGCCACGCGTTCGGGCAATGAATTTTACGAGCAGTACTTC; cdr3_aa: CATRSGNEFYEQYF
j_call: TRBJ1-2; v_call: TRBV10-3; clone_size: NA; d_call: NA; cdr3_nt: TGTGCCATCAGTGAACTGAACTATGGCTACACCTTC; cdr3_aa: CAISELNYGYTF
j_call: TRBJ2-1; v_call: TRBV2; clone_size: NA; d_call: NA; cdr3_nt: TGTGCCAGCAGCTACAGGAGCGGCTCCTACAATGAGCAGTTCTTC; cdr3_aa: CASSYRSGSYNEQFF
j_call: TRBJ1-2; v_call: TRBV2; clone_size: NA; d_call: NA; cdr3_nt: TGTGCCAGCAGTCCTGACGAAGCCTATGGCTACACCTTC; cdr3_aa: CASSPDEAYGYTF
j_call: TRBJ1-4; v_call: TRBV4-3; clone_size: NA; d_call: NA; cdr3_nt: TGCGCCAGCAGCCAAGACGAGGGGCGCCGGGCTAATGAAAAACTGTTTTTT; cdr3_aa: CASSQDEGRRANEKLFF
j_call: TRBJ2-5; v_call: TRBV4-3; clone_size: few; d_call: NA; cdr3_nt: TGCGCCAGCAGCCCTGGGGTGGGGGGGCCCTTGGAGACCCAGTACTTC; cdr3_aa: CASSPGVGGPLETQYF
j_call: TRBJ1-5; v_call: TRBV6-1; clone_size: few; d_call: NA; cdr3_nt: TGTGCCAGCAGTGAACAGGGGCTCGGGTATCAGCCCCAGCATTTT; cdr3_aa: CASSEQGLGYQPQHF
j_call: TRBJ1-4; v_call: TRBV7-9; clone_size: NA; d_call: NA; cdr3_nt: TGTGCCAGCAGCGTGACAGATGCAACTAATGAAAAACTGTTTTTT; cdr3_aa: CASSVTDATNEKLFF